The 16 T cell receptor beta chains below all came from one sample that was sequenced in a study of CD8+ T cells in alopecia areata. Extraction and reverse transcription of RNA yielded cDNA as the sequencing template. The repertoire was sequenced with immunoSEQ multiplex PCR; TCRdb's copy has only in-frame clones and lacks some. The sample lists about 8,900 clones; 67% were seen once. Researchers gathered lesional scalp punch biopsies and peripheral blood from patients with alopecia areata. What was sequenced was skin. These receptors all come from a human donor with alopecia areata.

The chain employs TRBV18 and TRBJ2-1; D is uncertain. The CDR3 loop spans 18 amino acids. Germline CDR1 KGHSH, CDR2 LQKENI. V was cut by 1 base and J by 0 bases, with 16 bases left in between. Here the CDR3 reads CASSPRNLATSSYNEQFF. The CDR3 DNA follows: TGTGCCAGCTCACCACGAAATTTGGCGACAAGCTCCTACAATGAGCAGTTCTTC.

The CDR3 reads CASIGVNTEAFF. DNA for the CDR3: TGTGCCAGCATCGGGGTGAACACTGAAGCTTTCTTT. The gene calls are TRBV4-2 and TRBJ1-1, with D uncertain. Per the germline V gene, CDR1 is LGHNA and CDR2 is YNFKEQ. With 7 bases removed from V and 0 bases from J, the gap between germline ends came to 6 bases. CDR3 size: 12 residues.

Details on this clone: Within the sample, other DNA sequences also encode this same CDR3. This rearrangement joins TRBV7-2 to TRBJ1-2, with unresolved D. Germline loops: CDR1 SGHTA, CDR2 FQGNSA. V shed 5 bases and J shed 6 bases, with 10 bases lying between them. CDR3 length equals 12 residues. The CDR3 DNA is TGTGCCAGCAGCCCCAGGACCGATGGCTACACCTTC. Protein sequence: CASSPRTDGYTF.

This clone is labeled large. The gene calls are TRBV19 and TRBJ2-7; 10 bases line up with TRBD1. The CDR3 is 14 amino acids. Losses at the gene ends were 6 bases for V and 6 bases for J; bases not matched to a gene: 8. Per germline, CDR1 LNHDA and CDR2 SQIVND (reference sequence). The CDR3 loop reads CASSKGQGQAEQYF. CDR3 DNA sequence: TGTGCCAGTAGCAAGGGACAGGGGCAAGCCGAGCAGTACTTC.

The chain recombines TRBV7-9 with TRBJ2-3, with D perhaps matching TRBD2 (6 bases). V gave up 5 bases and J gave up 3 bases, with 15 bases separating them. The CDR3 covers 15 residues. Germline V gene data show CDR1 as SEHNR and CDR2 as FQNEAQ (reference sequence). The CDR3 spells CASSEDYAGTDTQYF. The CDR3 DNA follows: TGTGCCAGCAGCGAGGACTATGCAGGAACAGATACGCAGTATTTT. Together with reference TRBV7-9 and TRBJ2-3, the CDR3 gives the full variable domain: DTGVSQNPRHKITKRGQNVTFRCDPISEHNRLYWYRQTLGQGPEFLTYFQNEAQLEKSRLLSDRFSAERPKGSFSTLEIQRTEQGDSAMYLCASSEDYAGTDTQYFGPGTRLTVL.

The J gene is TRBJ1-1, the V gene TRBV2; 8 bases are shared with TRBD1. Germline V gene lookup returns CDR1 SNHLY and CDR2 FYNNEI. Trimming at V came to 9 bases and at J to 7 bases, leaving 7 bases not matched to a gene. The CDR3 covers 12 residues. DNA for the CDR3: TGTGCCAGAAGGACAGGGTTTGGTGAAGCTTTCTTT. This gives the protein CARRTGFGEAFF.

This clone was counted between two and nine times. Other DNA sequences from this sample encode an identical CDR3 as well. The genes are TRBV7-9 and TRBJ2-3; D unclear. The V end was cut by 2 bases, the J end by 4 bases, with 4 bases between. There are 12 residues in the CDR3. CDR1 and CDR2 from the germline V gene are SEHNR and FQNEAQ (reference sequence). The CDR3 here is CASSLFADTQYF. CDR3 in DNA: TGTGCCAGCAGCTTATTTGCAGATACGCAGTATTTT.

This chain links TRBV10-2 with TRBJ1-1; D not certain. Germline V gene sequence: CDR1 WSHSY, CDR2 SAAADI. V was cut by 4 bases and J by 1 base, with 13 bases left in between. The CDR3 consists of 15 residues. For the CDR3, the DNA is TGCGCCAGCAGTGCATGGTCGACCCAGAACACTGAAGCTTTCTTT. This translates into CASSAWSTQNTEAFF.

The chain has TRBV15 and TRBJ2-5; D may be TRBD1 (6 bases). The CDR3 has 14 residues. Between the trimmed V and J ends, which lost 3 bases and 2 bases, there was a span of 10 bases. Germline V CDR1 and CDR2: LNHNV, YYDKDF (reference sequence). CDR3 DNA sequence: TGTGCCACCAGCAGGGACAGTCCTCAAGAGACCCAGTACTTC. Protein sequence: CATSRDSPQETQYF.

The V gene is TRBV20-1, the J gene TRBJ1-1, with D perhaps matching TRBD1 (6 bases). V lost 5 bases and J lost 5, with 9 bases in between. Per germline, CDR1 DFQATT and CDR2 SNEGSKA (reference sequence). This CDR3 is built from 11 residues. CDR3 coding DNA: TGCAGTGCTGGGGGCTGGACTGAAGCTTTCTTT. Residues: CSAGGWTEAFF.

The V call is TRBV5-4, the J call TRBJ2-1; unclear D gene. The V end was cut by 4 bases, the J end by 0 bases, with 11 bases between. The germline CDR1 and CDR2 sequences are SGHNT and YYREEE (reference sequence). This CDR3 is built from 15 residues. For the CDR3, the DNA is TGTGCCAGCAGCACAAATAGGGCCTCCTACAATGAGCAGTTCTTC. Translated, it gives CASSTNRASYNEQFF. The full variable domain, with the rest looked up from reference TRBV5-4 and TRBJ2-1, is ETGVTQSPTHLIKTRGQQVTLRCSSQSGHNTVSWYQQALGQGPQFIFQYYREEENGRGNFPPRFSGLQFPNYSSELNVNALELDDSALYLCASSTNRASYNEQFFGPGTRLTVL.

The V gene is TRBV30, the J gene TRBJ1-5, with D possibly matching TRBD1 (5 bases). The CDR3 covers 14 residues. Looked up from germline, CDR1 is GTSNPN and CDR2 is SVGIG (reference sequence). V lost 0 bases and J lost 4, with 10 bases in between. CDR3 nucleotide sequence: TGTGCCTGGAGTGTGGGGGACTGGAATCAGCCCCAGCATTTT. Its translation is CAWSVGDWNQPQHF.

V is TRBV18 and J is TRBJ2-1; D remains ambiguous. Germline CDR1 is KGHSH and CDR2 is LQKENI. The CDR3 contains 13 residues. Trimming shortened V by 2 bases and J by 6 bases, and 8 bases separated the two germline ends. The CDR3 DNA is TGTGCCAGCTCACCAAGTCAGGCCAATGAGCAGTTCTTC. Translation gives CASSPSQANEQFF.

V is TRBV19 and J is TRBJ2-2; the D gene is possibly TRBD1 (6 bases). There are 17 residues in the CDR3. V was clipped by 5 bases and J by 1 base, with 17 bases between them. Germline V lookup: CDR1 LNHDA, CDR2 SQIVND (reference sequence). The CDR3 loop reads CASSPSSWTENTGELFF. DNA for the CDR3: TGTGCCAGTAGTCCCTCGTCTTGGACAGAGAACACCGGGGAGCTGTTTTTT.

The J gene is TRBJ2-6, the V gene TRBV6-1, with D unclear. The germline gives CDR1 MNHNS, CDR2 SASEGT. The CDR3 spans 15 residues. V was trimmed by 2 bases and J by 1 base, leaving 6 bases between them. The CDR3 DNA sequence: TGTGCCAGCAGTGAAAGTGGGTCTGGGGCCAACGTCCTGACTTTC. Translated: CASSESGSGANVLTF.

This rearrangement joins TRBV2 to TRBJ2-1; D gene uncertain. This CDR3 has 13 residues. V lost 8 bases and J lost 4, with 12 bases in between. In germline, CDR1 is SNHLY, CDR2 FYNNEI. Written as DNA, the CDR3 is TGTGCCAGCGGACGTCAGCAATACAATGAGCAGTTCTTC. This gives the protein CASGRQQYNEQFF.